This is a list of T cell receptor beta chains from one sample in a study of T cell responses to AZD1222 COVID-19 vaccine. Profiled with immunoSEQ multiplex PCR; TCRdb holds only in-frame clones, not every one. The data contain about 130,000 clones, approximately 93% of them seen just once; the ten biggest clones take up around 3.1%. The source material was peripheral blood, sampled on day 0 of AZD1222 vaccination. The receptor set was obtained from an adult in good health. Each CDR3 is given with its conserved first and last residue. D genes are given only for firm matches. Clone size, where shown, is once, few, many, or a class for clones that have expanded.

D gene,J gene,V gene,clone size,CDR3 DNA,CDR3 protein
-,TRBJ1-1,TRBV7-7,once,TGTGCCAGCAGCTTAGGCGAGAACACTGAAGCTTTCTTT,CASSLGENTEAFF
TRBD1,TRBJ2-4,TRBV14,-,TGTGCCAGCAGCCAAGGGACAGGGGGCGTTCAGTACTTC,CASSQGTGGVQYF
-,TRBJ1-1,TRBV19,once,TGTGCCAGTAGTAGCAGGGAACCACGGACTGAAGCTTTCTTT,CASSSREPRTEAFF
-,TRBJ1-1,TRBV18,once,TGTGCCAGCTCACCAGAGCTGTTGGGGGTCACTGAAGCTTTCTTT,CASSPELLGVTEAFF
-,TRBJ2-7,TRBV5-1,-,TGCGCCAGCAGCTTGGTTTCTAGCCCCGAGCAGTACTTC,CASSLVSSPEQYF
-,TRBJ1-1,TRBV12-3/TRBV12-4,-,TGTGCCAGCAGTTGGGAGGGAAACACTGAAGCTTTCTTT,CASSWEGNTEAFF
TRBD2,TRBJ2-3,TRBV28,-,TGTGCCAGCAGTTTATGGCTAGCGGGAGGGGGTTTGGATACGCAGTATTTT,CASSLWLAGGGLDTQYF
-,TRBJ1-4,TRBV18,-,TGTGCCAGCTCACCAACAGGGTATCAAAGTGAAAAACTGTTTTTT,CASSPTGYQSEKLFF
TRBD1,TRBJ2-5,TRBV24-1,-,TGTGCCACCAGTGATCCCCACAGGGGTCAAGAGACCCAGTACTTC,CATSDPHRGQETQYF
-,TRBJ2-3,TRBV7-3,-,TGTGCCAGCAGTCCGTTCGGGGTGACGAGCCCAGATACGCAGTATTTT,CASSPFGVTSPDTQYF
-,TRBJ2-1,TRBV4-2,-,TGTGCCAGCAGCCCTCTGGCTAGCACCAATGAGCAGTTCTTC,CASSPLASTNEQFF
-,TRBJ1-2,TRBV27,-,TGTGCCAGCAGTTCGGGTGGTGGCTACACCTTC,CASSSGGGYTF
-,TRBJ1-1,TRBV18,once,TGTGCCAGCTCATTTACAGGGATCAGAAGCCCTGAAGCTTTCTTT,CASSFTGIRSPEAFF
-,TRBJ2-7,TRBV6-5,-,TGTGCCAGCAGTCGCCAGGTGGGCGAGCAGTACTTC,CASSRQVGEQYF
TRBD2,TRBJ2-1,TRBV4-2,-,TGTGCCAGCAGCTACACCGGGACTAGCGCGAATGAGCAGTTCTTC,CASSYTGTSANEQFF
TRBD2,TRBJ2-2,TRBV7-2,-,TGTGCCAGCAGCTTAGTCGGCGGGGGGAACACCGGGGAGCTGTTTTTT,CASSLVGGGNTGELFF
TRBD1,TRBJ1-2,TRBV6-5,-,TGTGCCAGCAGCATGGAACAGGGGCGCTATGGCTACACCTTC,CASSMEQGRYGYTF
TRBD1,TRBJ2-5,TRBV29-1,-,TGCAGCGTTGTCCTGGTCAGGGGGCTTTATCGAGAGACCCAGTACTTC,CSVVLVRGLYRETQYF
-,TRBJ1-2,TRBV13,-,TGTGCCAGCAGCTTGGGGACATCCAACTATGGCTACACCTTC,CASSLGTSNYGYTF
TRBD2,TRBJ2-1,TRBV5-4,-,TGTGCCAGCAGCCCGGGACTAGCGGGAGGCAATGAGCAGTTCTTC,CASSPGLAGGNEQFF
TRBD2,TRBJ2-3,TRBV19,-,TGTGCCAGTAGCCCAGCGGGAGGGAGCACAGATACGCAGTATTTT,CASSPAGGSTDTQYF
TRBD1,TRBJ2-3,TRBV27,-,TGTGCCAGCAGTTTGGGCCCCGGACAGGGGGCGTCGGATCGGCCAAAAGATACGCAGTATTTT,CASSLGPGQGASDRPKDTQYF
TRBD1,TRBJ2-1,TRBV5-1,-,TGCGCCAGCAGCATAGTGACAGGGATATACAATGAGCAGTTCTTC,CASSIVTGIYNEQFF
-,TRBJ2-2,TRBV19,-,TGTGCCAGTAGTATTCTGGTTAACACCGGGGAGCTGTTTTTT,CASSILVNTGELFF
-,TRBJ1-2,TRBV6-1,-,TGTGCCAGCAGTGAAGCCTCACACCCCTTGTCCCCCTATGGCTACACCTTC,CASSEASHPLSPYGYTF
TRBD2,TRBJ2-1,TRBV7-9,-,TGTGCCAGCAGCTCGGTCGGGACTAGCGGGAGGAATGAGCAGTTCTTC,CASSSVGTSGRNEQFF
TRBD1,TRBJ2-5,TRBV6-5,-,TGTGCCAGCAGTAACAGGGGCAAAGAGACCCAGTACTTC,CASSNRGKETQYF
-,TRBJ2-5,TRBV5-1,-,TGCGCCAGCAGCTTCCAGGAGACCCAGTACTTC,CASSFQETQYF
-,TRBJ1-5,TRBV19,-,TGTGCCAGTAGTATAGAATTATATCAGGGGACGGCGAATCAGCCCCAGCATTTT,CASSIELYQGTANQPQHF